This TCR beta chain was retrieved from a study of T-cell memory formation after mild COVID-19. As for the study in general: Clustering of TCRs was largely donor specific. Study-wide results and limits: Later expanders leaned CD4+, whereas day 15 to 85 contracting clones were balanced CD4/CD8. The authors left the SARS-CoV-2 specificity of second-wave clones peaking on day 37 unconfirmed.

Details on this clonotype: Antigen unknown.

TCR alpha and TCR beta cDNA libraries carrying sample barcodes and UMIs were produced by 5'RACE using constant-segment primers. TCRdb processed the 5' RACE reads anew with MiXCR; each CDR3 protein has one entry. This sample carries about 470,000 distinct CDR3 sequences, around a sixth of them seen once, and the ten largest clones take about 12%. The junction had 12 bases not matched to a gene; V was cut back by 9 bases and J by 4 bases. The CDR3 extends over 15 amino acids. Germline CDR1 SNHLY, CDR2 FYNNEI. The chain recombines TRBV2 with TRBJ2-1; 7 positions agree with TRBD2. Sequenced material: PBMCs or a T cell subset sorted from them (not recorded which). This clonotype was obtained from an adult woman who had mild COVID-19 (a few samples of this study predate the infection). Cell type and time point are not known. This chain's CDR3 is CARQRRENPYNEQFF. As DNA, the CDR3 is TGTGCCAGGCAGAGGCGGGAGAACCCTTACAATGAGCAGTTCTTC. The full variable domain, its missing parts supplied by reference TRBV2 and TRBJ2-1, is EPEVTQTPSHQVTQMGQEVILRCVPISNHLYFYWYRQILGQKVEFLVSFYNNEISEKSEIFDDQFSVERPDGSNFTLKIRSTKLEDSAMYFCARQRRENPYNEQFFGPGTRLTVL.